This is a list of T cell receptor beta chains from one sample in a study of STAT5B mutations in CD4+ large granular lymphocyte leukemia. Repertoires were generated with immunoSEQ multiplex PCR, while TCRdb's copy carries only in-frame clones and drops some. In the table there are 4,500 to 5,500 clones, around 88% of which are singletons. The sequenced sample consisted of PBMCs. The receptor set was obtained from a man in his forties with CD4+ T-cell large granular lymphocyte leukemia. CDR3s leave out the opening cysteine and the closing phenylalanine or tryptophan. D genes are given only for firm matches.

V	J	D	CDR3
TRBV19	TRBJ2-3	-	ASSPGQSTDTQY
TRBV4-1	TRBJ2-1	TRBD2	ASSQETGASGTRAYNEQF
TRBV11-3	TRBJ1-1	-	ASSLLNTEAF
TRBV19	TRBJ1-4	-	ASSMTPTNEKLF
TRBV13	TRBJ2-1	-	ASTMTVRTNEQF
TRBV7-6	TRBJ2-5	TRBD2	ASSLMSSGVIQTQY
TRBV30	TRBJ1-5	-	AWSVLGLNQPQH
TRBV19	TRBJ2-7	-	ASSMKRAGVRY
TRBV5-1	TRBJ1-3	TRBD1	ASSPTTGGGNTIY
TRBV7-2	TRBJ2-6	-	ASSLDRSPGANVLT
TRBV30	TRBJ1-6	-	AWSRPYNSPLH
TRBV7-8	TRBJ2-1	-	ASSFGGQYDNEQF
TRBV18	TRBJ2-2	TRBD1	ASSLTGSTGELF
TRBV19	TRBJ2-2	-	ASSMGGDIVNGGELF
TRBV4-1	TRBJ1-1	-	ASRTTSGLNTEAF
TRBV2	TRBJ2-7	-	ASRLTGVGYEQY
TRBV13	TRBJ2-5	TRBD1	ASRGTGRTETQY
TRBV7-9	TRBJ1-5	-	ASTYDMLPQH
TRBV5-1	TRBJ1-1	-	ASSSPGLNTEAF
TRBV29-1	TRBJ2-7	TRBD1	SVDSTTGGSYEQY
TRBV13	TRBJ1-1	-	ASSLTSLNTEAF
TRBV4-1	TRBJ2-1	TRBD2	ASSFRGGPFNEQF
TRBV7-2	TRBJ2-3	-	ASRPQGIHTDTQY
TRBV30	TRBJ1-1	-	ACQGMNTEAF
TRBV6-1	TRBJ2-1	TRBD2	ASSATLAGTSYNEQF
TRBV6-1	TRBJ2-7	TRBD1	ASSEGQGWDEQY
TRBV7-8	TRBJ2-7	-	ASSLELPSSYEQY
TRBV28	TRBJ1-2	TRBD1	ASSQPDRVGYT
TRBV29-1	TRBJ2-2	TRBD2	SVDGGYRGGELF
TRBV19	TRBJ2-6	-	ASSSRTTTGANVLT
TRBV27	TRBJ1-5	-	ASRLSGTRNQPQH
TRBV15	TRBJ1-6	TRBD1	ATSRGGQGADNSPLH